A single sample is the source of the 23 T cell receptor beta chains below, sequenced in a study of blood T cells in healthy people across ages. The use of a sample-barcoded 5' primer and a J-beta primer mix characterized a second PCR of about 6 to 12 cycles. Each CDR3 protein gets one entry after TCRdb re-called the 5' RACE reads with MiXCR. Found here are 1.8 million or so distinct CDR3 sequences, approximately 39% of them singletons; the top ten hold about 23%. The sequenced material came from blood. The receptors derive from a human donor in good health.

In its sample, this clonotype was seen many times. The V and J genes are TRBV7-2 and TRBJ2-1; perhaps TRBD1 as D (6 bases). Germline CDR1 is SGHTA and CDR2 is FQGNSA. This CDR3 is 14 amino acids long. V was cut by 5 bases and J by 1 base, with 9 bases left in between. In nucleotides, the CDR3 is TGTGCCAGCAGCCCCCAGGGGTCCTACAATGAGCAGTTCTTC. Its protein is CASSPQGSYNEQFF.

This clonotype was counted only a few times. This chain joins TRBV20-1 and TRBJ2-5; D unresolved. There are 15 residues in the CDR3. Trimming left V 4 bases short and J 2 bases short, with 17 bases between. Germline lookup yields CDR1 DFQATT and CDR2 SNEGSKA (reference sequence). CDR3 loop: CSAMSPGRDQETQYF. Here the CDR3 DNA reads TGCAGTGCTATGTCCCCTGGAAGGGATCAAGAGACCCAGTACTTC.

CDR3 sequence: CSVGRAQNEQFF. The CDR3 bases are TGCAGCGTTGGTAGGGCGCAGAATGAGCAGTTCTTC. This chain connects TRBV29-1 to TRBJ2-1; no clear D. Looked up from germline, CDR1 is SQVTM and CDR2 is ANQGSEA. The ends were cut back, 4 bases at V and 7 bases at J, with 11 bases in the middle. The CDR3 has 12 amino acids.

CDR3 sequence: CSAPRGPFPYEQYF. DNA for the CDR3: TGCAGTGCCCCCCGAGGCCCGTTCCCCTACGAGCAGTACTTC. J is TRBJ2-7 and V is TRBV20-1; no firm D call. The length of the CDR3 is 14 residues. CDR1 DFQATT and CDR2 SNEGSKA come from the germline V gene (reference sequence). V lost 6 bases, J lost 2 bases, and 17 bases lay in between.

This rearrangement joins TRBV12-3 or TRBV12-4 to TRBJ2-1; 8 bases are a match to TRBD1. The CDR3 runs 17 residues. J was trimmed by 13 bases and V by 2 bases; bases with no gene match: 19. CDR3 residues: CASSLTYRGKNKNIQFF. In DNA, the CDR3 is TGTGCCAGCAGTTTAACGTACAGGGGGAAGAACAAAAACATTCAGTTCTTC.

This clonotype was counted a few times. The chain combines TRBV4-1 with TRBJ1-2; no clear D. Germline CDR1 reads MGHRA; CDR2 reads YSYEKL. Trimming removed 4 bases from V and 2 bases from J, with 20 bases in between. The CDR3 length is 17 residues. The CDR3 loop reads CASSPVLEAIKNYGYTF. As DNA, the CDR3 is TGCGCCAGCAGCCCTGTGTTAGAGGCAATTAAGAACTATGGCTACACCTTC.

This clonotype turned up a few times. The rearrangement joins TRBV20-1 to TRBJ2-6; possibly TRBD1 for D (5 bases). This CDR3 contains 17 residues. Trimming pared 5 bases from V and 2 bases from J, leaving 19 bases between. CDR1 DFQATT and CDR2 SNEGSKA come from the germline V gene (reference sequence). CDR3 DNA: TGCAGTGCTGGGGCCAACGGACCTCCGACTGGGGCCAACGTCCTGACTTTC. Translation: CSAGANGPPTGANVLTF.

The rearrangement uses TRBV12-3 or TRBV12-4 and TRBJ1-5; 11 positions match TRBD1. There are 15 residues in the CDR3. Losses at the gene ends were 5 bases for V and 6 bases for J; bases not matched to a gene: 6. The CDR3 coding sequence is TGTGCCAGCAGTCCCCGGGACAGGGGGGGTCAGCCCCAGCATTTT. Amino acid sequence: CASSPRDRGGQPQHF.

V usage is TRBV5-1 and J usage is TRBJ2-4, with D tentatively TRBD2 (6 bases). The CDR3 has 16 amino acids. V lost 4 bases, J lost 1 base, and 15 bases lay in between. Germline V gene sequence: CDR1 SGHRS, CDR2 YFSETQ. The CDR3 spells CASSPAGGRAKNIQYF. The CDR3 region has the DNA TGCGCCAGCAGCCCCGCCGGGGGAAGGGCCAAAAACATTCAGTACTTC.

The CDR3 bases are TGTGCCAGCAAAGGCAGGGAGAACACCGGGGAGCTGTTTTTT. Protein product: CASKGRENTGELFF. The rearrangement joins TRBV6-6 to TRBJ2-2, with D perhaps TRBD1 (5 bases). CDR1 MNHNY and CDR2 SVGAGI come from the germline V gene (reference sequence). The V and J ends lost 7 bases and 1 base respectively, with 10 bases between them. This CDR3 is built from 14 residues.

This clonotype was counted between two and nine times. V gene TRBV28 combines with J gene TRBJ1-2, with TRBD1 identical over 8 bases. Germline CDR1 MDHEN, CDR2 SYDVKM. V gave up 4 bases and J gave up 7 bases; unmatched junction bases: 2. The CDR3 runs 12 residues. Here the CDR3 reads CASSWGQVGYTF. The CDR3 nucleotides are TGTGCCAGCAGTTGGGGACAGGTTGGCTACACCTTC.

This clonotype was detected a few times. The chain employs TRBV11-2 and TRBJ2-5, with TRBD2 matching 10 bases. The germline V gene has CDR1 SGHAT and CDR2 FQNNGV. The CDR3 is 21 residues long. V trimming: 3 bases; J trimming: 2 bases; junction bases outside the gene matches: 21. The CDR3 nucleotides read TGTGCCAGCAGCTTTCCCCCTACCAGCCGCGCCTCTAGCGGGGGACAAGAGACCCAGTACTTC. It yields the protein CASSFPPTSRASSGGQETQYF.

This chain connects TRBV12-3 or TRBV12-4 to TRBJ1-1; the D is unclear. The CDR3 is made up of 14 amino acids. The V end lost 1 base, the J end lost 3 bases, and 9 bases lay between the germline ends. This chain's CDR3 is CASSLGAQHTEAFF. CDR3 in DNA: TGTGCCAGCAGTTTAGGTGCACAGCACACTGAAGCTTTCTTT.

This clonotype turned up a few times. The chain links TRBV6-1 to TRBJ1-4; D unclear. Germline V gene sequence: CDR1 MNHNS, CDR2 SASEGT. The CDR3 runs 14 residues. V gave up 3 bases and J gave up 5 bases, with 10 bases separating them. Written as DNA, the CDR3 is TGTGCCAGCAGTGACCTACCGAAGAATGAAAAACTGTTTTTT. Amino acids: CASSDLPKNEKLFF.

This clonotype showed up just a few times. This chain connects TRBV7-2 to TRBJ2-7; D remains ambiguous. Trimming cost V 5 bases and J 1 base, with 12 bases left between them. CDR1 and CDR2 from the germline V gene are SGHTA and FQGNSA. This CDR3 has 14 amino acids. CDR3 in amino acids: CASSPEPISYEQYF. Written as DNA, the CDR3 is TGTGCCAGCAGCCCGGAGCCCATTTCCTACGAGCAGTACTTC.

The table lists this clonotype with a few counts. The V gene is TRBV5-1, the J gene TRBJ2-1; no reliable D call. Deletions cut 4 bases from V and 7 bases from J, with 18 bases between. This CDR3 has 15 residues. CDR1 is SGHRS, CDR2 YFSETQ, per germline. CDR3 DNA sequence: TGCGCCAGCAGCACCTACCCCAAAACCATGAATGAGCAGTTCTTC. Translation gives CASSTYPKTMNEQFF.

The chain's CDR3 is CASTILLDTQYF. CDR3 bases: TGTGCCAGCACCATACTGTTAGATACGCAGTATTTT. V usage is TRBV11-2 and J usage is TRBJ2-3; no clear D gene. The V gene's germline CDR1 is SGHAT and CDR2 FQNNGV. V dropped 7 bases and J dropped 5 bases, with 10 bases sitting between them. The CDR3 runs to 12 residues.

This clonotype was detected only a few times. V and J are TRBV15 and TRBJ2-7; D unclear. CDR3 length: 14 amino acids. Trimming took 7 bases from V and 0 from J, leaving 13 bases between them. Germline CDR1 and CDR2: LNHNV and YYDKDF (reference sequence). The CDR3 nucleotides are TGTGCCACCATGGAAACAGCAACCTCCTACGAGCAGTACTTC. Protein product: CATMETATSYEQYF. Combining the CDR3 with reference TRBV15 and TRBJ2-7 gives the whole variable domain DAMVIQNPRYQVTQFGKPVTLSCSQTLNHNVMYWYQQKSSQAPKLLFHYYDKDFNNEADTPDNFQSRRPNTSFCFLDIRSPGLGDTAMYLCATMETATSYEQYFGPGTRLTVT.

The chain carries TRBV19 and TRBJ2-5; weak D call: TRBD2 (5 bases). V dropped 3 bases and J dropped 5 bases, with 16 bases sitting between them. Looked up from germline, CDR1 is LNHDA and CDR2 is SQIVND (reference sequence). The CDR3 consists of 15 residues. CDR3 in DNA: TGTGCCAGTAGTATGACCGCACAGCGGAAGGAGACCCAGTACTTC. Its protein product is CASSMTAQRKETQYF. Looking up the rest from reference TRBV19 and TRBJ2-5 gives the full variable domain: DGGITQSPKYLFRKEGQNVTLSCEQNLNHDAMYWYRQDPGQGLRLIYYSQIVNDFQKGDIAEGYSVSREKKESFPLTVTSAQKNPTAFYLCASSMTAQRKETQYFGPGTRLLVL.

This clonotype was seen many times. An end of the junction differs from the germline gene, which may be a read error. The CDR3 DNA reads as TGTGCCAGCAGCCTAGGACAGGGGAACTACGAGCAGTACTTC. Translated, it gives CASSLGQGNYEQYF. The rearrangement joins TRBV5-1 to TRBJ2-7; TRBD1 matches 9 bases. This CDR3 region has 14 residues. The germline gives CDR1 SGHRS, CDR2 YFSETQ.

V gene TRBV28 combines with J gene TRBJ1-1; D remains unclear. V was clipped by 1 base and J by 11 bases, with 20 bases between them. CDR3 length: 15 residues. CDR1 is MDHEN, CDR2 SYDVKM, per germline. Here the CDR3 reads CASSLLSQLGLVAFF. CDR3 nucleotide sequence: TGTGCCAGCAGTTTATTGAGCCAACTGGGATTAGTGGCTTTCTTT.

V gene TRBV20-1 combines with J gene TRBJ2-5; 7 nucleotides align to TRBD1. The trim removed 6 bases at V and 8 bases at J, leaving 15 bases unmatched. Germline V CDR1 and CDR2: DFQATT, SNEGSKA (reference sequence). The CDR3 is 14 amino acids. CDR3 protein: CSARRQGPKATQYF. The DNA for the CDR3 is TGCAGTGCCAGACGACAGGGCCCCAAGGCCACCCAGTACTTC.

This chain uses TRBV10-3 with TRBJ2-2; a weak D match, TRBD1 (6 bases). Per the germline V gene, CDR1 is ENHRY and CDR2 is SYGVKD. This CDR3 has 15 amino acids. V gave up 6 bases and J gave up 0 bases, with 11 bases separating them. CDR3 bases: TGTGCCATCAGCGTGGCAGGGGCGAACACCGGGGAGCTGTTTTTT. This sequence encodes CAISVAGANTGELFF.